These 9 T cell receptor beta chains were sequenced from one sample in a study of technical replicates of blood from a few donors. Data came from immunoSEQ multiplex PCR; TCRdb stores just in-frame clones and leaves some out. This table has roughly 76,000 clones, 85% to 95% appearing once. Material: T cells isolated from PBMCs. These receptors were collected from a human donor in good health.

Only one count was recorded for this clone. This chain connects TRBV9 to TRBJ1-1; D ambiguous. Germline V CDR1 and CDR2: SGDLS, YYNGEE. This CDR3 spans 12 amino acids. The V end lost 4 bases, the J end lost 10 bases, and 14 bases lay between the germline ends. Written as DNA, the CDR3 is TGTGCCAGCAGCCCAGGAGGAGGCGTAGCTTTCTTT. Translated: CASSPGGGVAFF.

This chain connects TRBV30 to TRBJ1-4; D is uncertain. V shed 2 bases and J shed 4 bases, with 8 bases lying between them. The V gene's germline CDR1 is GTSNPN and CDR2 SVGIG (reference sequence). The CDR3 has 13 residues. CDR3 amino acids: CAWSPDFNEKLFF. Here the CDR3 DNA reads TGTGCCTGGAGTCCGGACTTTAATGAAAAACTGTTTTTT. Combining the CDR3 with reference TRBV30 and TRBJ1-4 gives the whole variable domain SQTIHQWPATLVQPVGSPLSLECTVEGTSNPNLYWYRQAAGRGLQLLFYSVGIGQISSEVPQNLSASRPQDRQFILSSKKLLLSDSGFYLCAWSPDFNEKLFFGSGTQLSVL.

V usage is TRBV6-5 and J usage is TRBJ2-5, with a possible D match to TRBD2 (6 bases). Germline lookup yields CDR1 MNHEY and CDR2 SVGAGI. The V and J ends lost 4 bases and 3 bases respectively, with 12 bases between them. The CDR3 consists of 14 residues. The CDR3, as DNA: TGTGCCAGCAGTTTAAATGGGGGGAAAGAGACCCAGTACTTC. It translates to CASSLNGGKETQYF.

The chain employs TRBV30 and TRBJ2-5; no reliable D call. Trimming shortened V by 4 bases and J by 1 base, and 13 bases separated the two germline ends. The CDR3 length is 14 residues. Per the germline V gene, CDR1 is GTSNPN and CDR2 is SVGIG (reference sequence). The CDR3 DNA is TGTGCCTGGACCCGAGTGCAGGCCCAAGAGACCCAGTACTTC. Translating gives CAWTRVQAQETQYF.

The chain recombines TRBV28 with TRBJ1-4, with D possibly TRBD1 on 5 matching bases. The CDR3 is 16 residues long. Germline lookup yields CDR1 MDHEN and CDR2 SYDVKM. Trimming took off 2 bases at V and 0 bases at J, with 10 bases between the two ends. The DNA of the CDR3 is TGTGCCAGCAGTTTAGGGGCGGGACCAACTAATGAAAAACTGTTTTTT. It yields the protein CASSLGAGPTNEKLFF.

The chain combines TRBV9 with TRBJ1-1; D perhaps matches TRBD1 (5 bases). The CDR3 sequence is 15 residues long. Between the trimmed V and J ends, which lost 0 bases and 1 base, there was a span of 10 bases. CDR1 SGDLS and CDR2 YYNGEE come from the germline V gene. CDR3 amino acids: CASSVAQGRNTEAFF. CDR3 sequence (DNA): TGTGCCAGCAGCGTAGCTCAGGGTAGGAACACTGAAGCTTTCTTT.

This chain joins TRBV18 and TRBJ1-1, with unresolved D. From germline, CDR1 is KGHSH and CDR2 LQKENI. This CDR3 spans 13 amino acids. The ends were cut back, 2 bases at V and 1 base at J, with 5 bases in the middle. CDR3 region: CASSPSGNTEAFF. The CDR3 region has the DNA TGTGCCAGCTCACCATCGGGGAACACTGAAGCTTTCTTT. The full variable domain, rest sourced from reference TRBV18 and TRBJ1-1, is NAGVMQNPRHLVRRRGQEARLRCSPMKGHSHVYWYRQLPEEGLKFMVYLQKENIIDESGMPKERFSAEFPKEGPSILRIQQVVRGDSAAYFCASSPSGNTEAFFGQGTRLTVV.

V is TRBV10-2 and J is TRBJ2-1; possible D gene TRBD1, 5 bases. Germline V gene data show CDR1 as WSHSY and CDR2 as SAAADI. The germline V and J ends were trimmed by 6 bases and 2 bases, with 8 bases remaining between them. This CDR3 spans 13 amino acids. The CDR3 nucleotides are TGCGCCAGCAGCGCAGGGACCTACAATGAGCAGTTCTTC. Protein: CASSAGTYNEQFF.

The CDR3, as DNA: TGTGCCAGCACCCAAAGCCAGACTAGCGGGAGTACGCAGTATTTT. It translates to CASTQSQTSGSTQYF. The rearrangement links TRBV6-5 to TRBJ2-3, with 12 bases aligning to TRBD2. CDR1 and CDR2 from the germline V gene are MNHEY and SVGAGI. There are 15 residues in the CDR3. V shed 7 bases, J shed 8 bases, and the junction held 10 bases outside the gene matches.